Listed here are 31 T cell receptor beta chains from one sample, sequenced in a study of blood T cell repertoires in COVID-19. The data were produced by immunoSEQ multiplex PCR, yet TCRdb's version contains in-frame clones alone and is incomplete. The sample holds over 150,000 clones, around 85% seen once. The source material was peripheral blood. These TCRs come from a man between 60 and 75 years old with COVID-19, enrolled during active disease.

Here the CDR3 DNA reads TGTGCCAGCAGCCAAGATCAAGCTAGTACGCAGTATTTT. Its protein product is CASSQDQASTQYF. This rearrangement joins TRBV3-1 (or the pseudogene TRBV3-2) to TRBJ2-3; D gene ambiguous. Trimming took 0 bases from V and 8 from J, leaving 9 bases between them. Germline V gives CDR1 LGHDT, CDR2 YNNKEL (reference sequence). The CDR3 has 13 residues.

V is TRBV2 and J is TRBJ1-1, with 8 bases aligning to TRBD1. Germline V gene lookup returns CDR1 SNHLY and CDR2 FYNNEI. The CDR3 totals 15 residues. Trimming took 6 bases from V and 0 from J; bases not matched to a gene: 6. Here the CDR3 DNA reads TGTGCCAGCAGGGGGCCGGGACAGGTGAACACTGAAGCTTTCTTT. This sequence encodes CASRGPGQVNTEAFF. The whole variable domain, filled in from reference TRBV2 and TRBJ1-1, reads EPEVTQTPSHQVTQMGQEVILRCVPISNHLYFYWYRQILGQKVEFLVSFYNNEISEKSEIFDDQFSVERPDGSNFTLKIRSTKLEDSAMYFCASRGPGQVNTEAFFGQGTRLTVV.

CDR3 protein: CASSLGGGFEDTQYF. CDR3 coding DNA: TGTGCCAGTAGTCTTGGCGGGGGCTTTGAAGATACGCAGTATTTT. This chain uses TRBV19 with TRBJ2-3; a possible D gene is TRBD2 (7 bases). CDR1 and CDR2 from the germline V gene are LNHDA and SQIVND (reference sequence). V lost 5 bases and J lost 5, with 17 bases in between. This CDR3 spans 15 amino acids. Full variable domain (remainder filled in from reference TRBV19 and TRBJ2-3): DGGITQSPKYLFRKEGQNVTLSCEQNLNHDAMYWYRQDPGQGLRLIYYSQIVNDFQKGDIAEGYSVSREKKESFPLTVTSAQKNPTAFYLCASSLGGGFEDTQYFGPGTRLTVL.

The chain has TRBV27 and TRBJ2-7, with 7 bases identical to TRBD1. There are 14 residues in the CDR3. Germline CDR1 and CDR2: MNHEY and SMNVEV (reference sequence). V dropped 5 bases and J dropped 5; count of bases not matched to a gene: 9. The CDR3 nucleotides read TGTGCCAGCAGTCCGGGACAGTTCACCCACGAGCAGTACTTC. Encoded protein: CASSPGQFTHEQYF.

The rearrangement joins TRBV6-1 to TRBJ1-5; perhaps TRBD1 as D (6 bases). V gave up 7 bases and J gave up 4 bases, with 14 bases separating them. The CDR3 has 14 amino acids. Germline assignment: CDR1 MNHNS and CDR2 SASEGT. The CDR3 sequence is CASTRGAANQPQHF. Here the CDR3 DNA reads TGTGCCAGCACCCGGGGGGCTGCGAATCAGCCCCAGCATTTT.

For the CDR3, the DNA is TGTGCCAGCAGAACAGGGGCGAACACTGAAGCTTTCTTT. Encoded protein: CASRTGANTEAFF. V and J are TRBV3-1 (or the pseudogene TRBV3-2) and TRBJ1-1, with 7 bases that match TRBD1. The V gene end was trimmed by 6 bases and the J gene end by 1 base; junction bases not matched to a gene: 2. The CDR3 sequence is 13 residues long. The germline gives CDR1 LGHDT, CDR2 YNNKEL (reference sequence).

V gene TRBV27 combines with J gene TRBJ2-5, with D tentatively TRBD1 (7 bases). Germline V gene data show CDR1 as MNHEY and CDR2 as SMNVEV (reference sequence). This CDR3 region has 14 residues. The V gene lost 11 bases and the J gene lost 5 bases, with 21 bases spanning the gap. The CDR3 sequence: CASRRGHGWETQYF. DNA of the CDR3: TGTGCCTCTAGGAGGGGGCATGGTTGGGAGACCCAGTACTTC.

The J gene is TRBJ2-7, the V gene TRBV3-1 (or the pseudogene TRBV3-2); D not certain. Germline CDR1 and CDR2: LGHDT and YNNKEL (reference sequence). The length of the CDR3 is 14 residues. V lost 4 bases and J 0 bases, leaving 10 bases between the germline ends. The CDR3 coding sequence is TGTGCCAGCAGCCCTAGTCTCGTCTCCTACGAGCAGTACTTC. Its translation is CASSPSLVSYEQYF.

The chain employs TRBV7-2 and TRBJ2-7; a weak D match, TRBD1 (7 bases). Trimming stripped 5 bases from V and 4 bases from J, with 18 bases between. Germline values: CDR1 SGHTA, CDR2 FQGNSA. The CDR3 is 15 amino acids. Written as DNA, the CDR3 is TGTGCCAGCAGCCGGGACAGCGGGCCTCTGTACGAGCAGTACTTC. Protein sequence: CASSRDSGPLYEQYF.

This rearrangement joins TRBV7-2 to TRBJ2-3; TRBD2 matches at 7 bases. The CDR3 has 16 amino acids. Germline assignment: CDR1 SGHTA and CDR2 FQGNSA. V gave up 3 bases and J gave up 5 bases; unmatched junction bases: 11. CDR3 DNA sequence: TGTGCCAGCAGCTTCCGCCGGGGAGGGGAAGGAGATACGCAGTATTTT. Residues: CASSFRRGGEGDTQYF.

The genes are TRBV28 and TRBJ2-3; TRBD1 matches 7 bases. Germline V CDR1 and CDR2: MDHEN, SYDVKM. The V segment lost 2 bases and the J segment 6 bases; nucleotides outside the gene matches: 11. CDR3 size: 16 residues. Written as DNA, the CDR3 is TGTGCCAGCAGTTTACCCGGGACAGTCTCTGCGGATACGCAGTATTTT. It is translated as CASSLPGTVSADTQYF.

The chain combines TRBV7-2 with TRBJ2-7, with D possibly being TRBD2 (6 bases). From germline, CDR1 is SGHTA and CDR2 FQGNSA. The V end was cut by 5 bases, the J end by 7 bases, with 27 bases between. The CDR3 is 17 amino acids. CDR3 DNA sequence: TGTGCCAGCAGCGCATACCTTATTAGCGGCGGGATGGGGGAGCAGTACTTC. Translating it yields CASSAYLISGGMGEQYF.

The chain is built from TRBV14 and TRBJ1-2; TRBD1 matches at 7 bases. The V and J ends lost 6 bases and 7 bases, in that order; junction bases with no gene match: 8. The germline gives CDR1 SGHDN, CDR2 FVKESK. The CDR3 spans 13 residues. For the CDR3, the DNA is TGTGCCAGCAGTCGACAGGGTCTGGTTGGCTACACCTTC. The encoded protein is CASSRQGLVGYTF.

CDR3 residues: CAWTRQGLTEAFF. The CDR3 DNA reads TGTGCCTGGACCAGACAGGGTTTAACTGAAGCTTTCTTT. This chain links TRBV30 with TRBJ1-1; 7 nucleotides match TRBD1. From germline, CDR1 is GTSNPN and CDR2 SVGIG (reference sequence). The CDR3 is 13 amino acids. V lost 4 bases, J lost 5 bases, and 7 bases stayed unmatched.

The chain uses TRBV5-1 and TRBJ2-1; D is perhaps TRBD2 (5 bases). Germline V gene sequence: CDR1 SGHRS, CDR2 YFSETQ. The CDR3 has 14 amino acids. Trimming left V 5 bases short and J 0 bases short, with 9 bases between. This chain's CDR3 is CASSSGSSYNEQFF. Here the CDR3 DNA reads TGCGCCAGCAGTTCGGGGAGCTCCTACAATGAGCAGTTCTTC.

The chain links TRBV19 to TRBJ2-7; 12 bases align to TRBD1. CDR1 and CDR2 (germline): LNHDA, SQIVND (reference sequence). The CDR3 has 15 amino acids. V lost 6 bases and J lost 7; bases outside the gene matches: 10. CDR3 amino acids: CASSSPGQGAGEQYF. For the CDR3, the DNA is TGTGCCAGTAGCTCTCCGGGACAGGGGGCTGGAGAGCAGTACTTC. Filled out from reference TRBV19 and TRBJ2-7, the complete variable domain reads DGGITQSPKYLFRKEGQNVTLSCEQNLNHDAMYWYRQDPGQGLRLIYYSQIVNDFQKGDIAEGYSVSREKKESFPLTVTSAQKNPTAFYLCASSSPGQGAGEQYFGPGTRLTVT.

This chain connects TRBV27 to TRBJ1-2, with 9 bases that match TRBD1. After removal of 5 bases from V and 8 bases from J, the junction contained 12 bases not matched to a gene. This CDR3 region has 15 residues. Germline values: CDR1 MNHEY, CDR2 SMNVEV (reference sequence). The CDR3 DNA is TGTGCCAGCAGTACCCGATCCACAGGGGGCGAGGGCTACACCTTC. Translating gives CASSTRSTGGEGYTF.

This clone showed up just once. V gene TRBV5-6 combines with J gene TRBJ2-7, with no clear D. CDR3 size: 13 residues. The V and J ends lost 4 bases and 2 bases respectively, with 10 bases between them. CDR1 and CDR2 from the germline V gene are SGHDT and YYEEEE. The CDR3 nucleotides read TGTGCCAGCAGCCTGGGTCGGGCCTACGAGCAGTACTTC. Its translation is CASSLGRAYEQYF.

The chain recombines TRBV6-6 with TRBJ1-2; 7 bases align to TRBD1. Trimming took 6 bases from V and 7 from J; bases not matched to a gene: 11. This CDR3 is 14 amino acids long. CDR1 is MNHNY and CDR2 is SVGAGI in the germline V gene (reference sequence). The CDR3 sequence: CASRRQGSILGYTF. Here the CDR3 DNA reads TGTGCCAGCAGGCGACAGGGATCGATACTTGGCTACACCTTC.

J is TRBJ1-3 and V is TRBV11-2; a weak D match, TRBD1 (6 bases). Trimming shortened V by 0 bases and J by 4 bases, and 13 bases separated the two germline ends. CDR3 length: 16 residues. Germline V gene data show CDR1 as SGHAT and CDR2 as FQNNGV. The CDR3 here is CASSLESGGAGNTIYF. The CDR3 DNA reads as TGTGCCAGCAGCTTAGAAAGCGGGGGCGCCGGAAACACCATATATTTT.

The gene calls are TRBV28 and TRBJ1-6; 9 nucleotides agree with TRBD1. With V trimmed by 10 bases and J by 13 bases, 14 bases remained unmatched. The CDR3 has 14 residues. Per the germline V gene, CDR1 is MDHEN and CDR2 is SYDVKM. The CDR3 region has the DNA TGTGCCACCTTCCGCGGGACAGGGCCGATGCCCCTCCACTTT. Its translation is CATFRGTGPMPLHF.

V is TRBV18 and J is TRBJ2-1; 10 bases match TRBD2. Germline CDR1 and CDR2: KGHSH and LQKENI. The trim removed 0 bases at V and 1 base at J, leaving 9 bases unmatched. CDR3 length: 19 residues. The CDR3 DNA reads as TGTGCCAGCTCACCACCGAGGTGGACTAGCGGAGATTCCTACAATGAGCAGTTCTTC. It yields the protein CASSPPRWTSGDSYNEQFF. Full variable domain (remainder filled in from reference TRBV18 and TRBJ2-1): NAGVMQNPRHLVRRRGQEARLRCSPMKGHSHVYWYRQLPEEGLKFMVYLQKENIIDESGMPKERFSAEFPKEGPSILRIQQVVRGDSAAYFCASSPPRWTSGDSYNEQFFGPGTRLTVL.

This chain connects TRBV3-1 (or the pseudogene TRBV3-2) to TRBJ1-4; 7 nucleotides align to TRBD1. With V trimmed by 4 bases and J by 4 bases, 3 bases remained unmatched. This CDR3 is built from 14 residues. Germline assignment: CDR1 LGHDT and CDR2 YNNKEL (reference sequence). CDR3 sequence reads: CASSPGGINEKLFF. The CDR3, as DNA: TGTGCCAGCAGCCCAGGGGGAATTAATGAAAAACTGTTTTTT.

The chain carries TRBV6-4 and TRBJ1-2; TRBD1 matches at 9 bases. V trimming: 6 bases; J trimming: 5 bases; junction bases outside the gene matches: 7. Per the germline V gene, CDR1 is MRHNA and CDR2 is SNTAGT. The CDR3 runs to 14 residues. Here the CDR3 DNA reads TGTGCCAGCAGAAGTTCAGGGACAGGGTATGGCTACACCTTC. This sequence encodes CASRSSGTGYGYTF.

The chain links TRBV29-1 to TRBJ1-1, with D perhaps TRBD1 (6 bases). CDR3 length: 15 amino acids. The ends were cut back, 6 bases at V and 3 bases at J, with 20 bases in the middle. Looked up from germline, CDR1 is SQVTM and CDR2 is ANQGSEA. This CDR3 is CSVGELDSIYTEAFF. The CDR3 DNA follows: TGCAGCGTCGGGGAACTGGACAGTATATACACTGAAGCTTTCTTT.

This clone was observed a single time. The genes are TRBV19 and TRBJ2-7; D might be TRBD2 (5 bases). The CDR3 extends over 15 amino acids. CDR1 is LNHDA and CDR2 is SQIVND in the germline V gene (reference sequence). V lost 5 bases, J lost 7 bases, and 21 bases lay in between. CDR3: CASSPGGFPHREQYF. CDR3 DNA sequence: TGTGCCAGTAGTCCAGGAGGTTTCCCCCATCGGGAGCAGTACTTC.

This clone was recorded a few times. This chain connects TRBV18 to TRBJ2-5; possible D gene TRBD2, 5 bases. CDR3 size: 14 residues. The ends were cut back, 0 bases at V and 5 bases at J, with 10 bases in the middle. Germline loops: CDR1 KGHSH, CDR2 LQKENI. This CDR3 reads CASSPPPGGETQYF. CDR3 coding DNA: TGTGCCAGCTCACCACCTCCGGGCGGGGAGACCCAGTACTTC.

This chain joins TRBV28 and TRBJ2-3, with 10 bases lining up with TRBD1. Germline assignment: CDR1 MDHEN and CDR2 SYDVKM. The V segment lost 5 bases and the J segment 1 base; nucleotides outside the gene matches: 6. This CDR3 comprises 16 residues. For the CDR3, the DNA is TGTGCCAGCAGTCCGGGACAGGGGCGCGGCACAGATACGCAGTATTTT. This translates into CASSPGQGRGTDTQYF.

Only a few counts were recorded for this clone. The chain uses TRBV6-4 and TRBJ2-7; D perhaps matches TRBD1 (6 bases). CDR1 is MRHNA, CDR2 SNTAGT, per germline. The CDR3 is 12 amino acids. This CDR3 is CLSRDNIYEQYF. The CDR3, as DNA: TGTCTCAGTCGGGACAATATCTACGAGCAGTACTTC.

CDR3 DNA sequence: TGTGCCAGCAGCAGCCTGCGGCGGCTGAGCTCCTACGAGCAGTACTTC. This sequence encodes CASSSLRRLSSYEQYF. V is TRBV11-2 and J is TRBJ2-7; no definite D call. The V end lost 5 bases, the J end lost 0 bases, and 17 bases lay between the germline ends. The CDR3 sequence is 16 residues long. CDR1 SGHAT and CDR2 FQNNGV come from the germline V gene.

The chain has TRBV5-1 and TRBJ2-1; TRBD1 matches 8 bases. The CDR3 length is 17 residues. The J segment lost 6 bases and the V segment lost 2 bases, leaving 13 bases of the junction unmatched. Germline-derived CDR1 and CDR2 are SGHRS and YFSETQ. The CDR3 region has the DNA TGCGCCAGCAGCTTTTCTCCGGTACAGGGGGTCGGCAATGAGCAGTTCTTC. Translating it yields CASSFSPVQGVGNEQFF.